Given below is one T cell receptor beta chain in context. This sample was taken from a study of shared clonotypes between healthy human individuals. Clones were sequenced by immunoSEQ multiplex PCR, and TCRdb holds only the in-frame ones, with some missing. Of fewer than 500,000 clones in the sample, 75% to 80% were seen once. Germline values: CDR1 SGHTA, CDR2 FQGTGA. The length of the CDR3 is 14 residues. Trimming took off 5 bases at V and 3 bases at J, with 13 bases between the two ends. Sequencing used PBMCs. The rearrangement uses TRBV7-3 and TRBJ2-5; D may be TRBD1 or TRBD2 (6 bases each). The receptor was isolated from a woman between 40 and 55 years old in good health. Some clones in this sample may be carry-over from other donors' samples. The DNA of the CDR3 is TGTGCCAGCAGCCCCGAGGGGGGAAAAGAGACCCAGTACTTC. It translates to CASSPEGGKETQYF.